Presented here are 7 T cell receptor beta chains from one specimen sequenced in a study of radiotherapy plus CTLA-4 blockade in lung cancer. Clones were read by immunoSEQ multiplex PCR, and TCRdb kept only the in-frame ones, dropping some. This sample has around 86,000 clones, with around 83% found just once. The sample was peripheral blood, taken from a patient treated with radiotherapy plus ipilimumab. The receptors stem from a human donor with non-small cell lung cancer who had stable disease on radiotherapy plus ipilimumab.

This clone occurred a few times. The rearrangement links TRBV10-2 to TRBJ2-3; TRBD2 matches at 8 bases. Germline V gives CDR1 WSHSY, CDR2 SAAADI. There are 15 residues in the CDR3. V trimming: 3 bases; J trimming: 1 base; junction bases outside the gene matches: 3. The CDR3 DNA sequence: TGCGCCAGCAGTGAAGGTAGCGGGGGCACAGATACGCAGTATTTT. It specifies CASSEGSGGTDTQYF.

The rearrangement links TRBV15 to TRBJ1-2, with TRBD1 matching 9 bases. J lost 6 bases, V lost 2 bases, and 7 bases had no gene match. The CDR3 consists of 15 residues. The germline V gene encodes CDR1 LNHNV and CDR2 YYDKDF (reference sequence). The DNA for the CDR3 is TGTGCCACCAGCAGACCTGGGACAGGGAACCATGGCTACACCTTC. Protein sequence: CATSRPGTGNHGYTF.

The chain couples TRBV9 to TRBJ1-2, with D unresolved. Germline-derived CDR1 and CDR2 are SGDLS and YYNGEE. This CDR3 has 12 residues. The ends were cut back, 7 bases at V and 6 bases at J, with 13 bases in the middle. CDR3 DNA sequence: TGTGCCAGCTACGCGCGCGTGAATGGCTACACCTTC. Amino acid sequence: CASYARVNGYTF.

The chain is built from TRBV18 and TRBJ1-1, with D unclear. CDR1 is KGHSH, CDR2 LQKENI, per germline. Trimming shortened V by 2 bases and J by 0 bases, and 4 bases separated the two germline ends. The CDR3 loop spans 13 amino acids. The CDR3: CASSPGMNTEAFF. CDR3 DNA: TGTGCCAGCTCACCAGGGATGAACACTGAAGCTTTCTTT.

The J gene is TRBJ2-2, the V gene TRBV5-1; 9 bases agree with TRBD1. The V gene end was trimmed by 4 bases and the J gene end by 4 bases; junction bases not matched to a gene: 5. The CDR3 contains 15 residues. Germline V gene sequence: CDR1 SGHRS, CDR2 YFSETQ. CDR3 loop: CASSTGQGGTGELFF. CDR3 nucleotides: TGCGCCAGCAGCACGGGACAGGGAGGCACCGGGGAGCTGTTTTTT. The whole variable domain, filled in from reference TRBV5-1 and TRBJ2-2, reads KAGVTQTPRYLIKTRGQQVTLSCSPISGHRSVSWYQQTPGQGLQFLFEYFSETQRNKGNFPGRFSGRQFSNSRSEMNVSTLELGDSALYLCASSTGQGGTGELFFGEGSRLTVL.

V usage is TRBV14 and J usage is TRBJ1-2, with 8 bases lining up with TRBD1. The germline V gene encodes CDR1 SGHDN and CDR2 FVKESK. After removal of 1 base from V and 8 bases from J, the junction contained 3 bases not matched to a gene. CDR3 length: 13 amino acids. CDR3 region: CASSQGTGIGYTF. The CDR3 DNA reads TGTGCCAGCAGCCAAGGGACAGGGATCGGCTACACCTTC.

The V and J genes are TRBV5-1 and TRBJ1-4; D is undetermined. The germline CDR1 and CDR2 sequences are SGHRS and YFSETQ. The CDR3 loop spans 14 amino acids. The V gene lost 1 base and the J gene lost 4 bases, with 8 bases spanning the gap. The CDR3 sequence: CASSLSTINEKLFF. The CDR3 region has the DNA TGCGCCAGCAGCTTGAGCACGATTAATGAAAAACTGTTTTTT.